Following are 9 T cell receptor beta chains from one sample sequenced in a study of cytomegalovirus exposure and HLA in healthy donors. Use of 60 Vbeta and 13 Jbeta primers characterized the PCR. The method was immunoSEQ multiplex PCR; TCRdb's version includes in-frame clones alone and lacks a portion of them. Among about 150,000 clones listed, 70% to 80% were seen once. Specimen: PBMCs. These receptors were collected from a woman aged 40 to 55 in good health and CMV-seronegative.

This chain uses TRBV28 with TRBJ1-2; TRBD1 aligns across 7 bases. The germline gives CDR1 MDHEN, CDR2 SYDVKM. This CDR3 spans 13 amino acids. Trimming took 2 bases from V and 8 from J; bases not matched to a gene: 5. CDR3 sequence (DNA): TGTGCCAGCAGTTTAATGACAGGGAGAGGCTACACCTTC. Translation gives CASSLMTGRGYTF.

Here the CDR3 reads CASSPGGAGNQPQHF. CDR3 in DNA: TGCGCCAGCAGCCCAGGGGGCGCGGGCAATCAGCCCCAGCATTTT. The chain recombines TRBV5-1 with TRBJ1-5; 8 bases match TRBD1. CDR1 is SGHRS, CDR2 YFSETQ, per germline. The CDR3 length is 15 residues. The J segment lost 2 bases and the V segment lost 4 bases, leaving 5 bases of the junction unmatched.

This chain joins TRBV11-3 and TRBJ2-5, with 14 bases fitting TRBD2. This CDR3 comprises 14 residues. V trimming: 9 bases; J trimming: 2 bases; junction bases outside the gene matches: 2. Germline V gives CDR1 SGHNT, CDR2 YENEEA. As DNA, the CDR3 is TGTGCCAGTAGACTAGCGGGAGGGCAAGAGACCCAGTACTTC. It specifies CASRLAGGQETQYF.

The chain recombines TRBV9 with TRBJ2-5, with 7 nucleotides matching TRBD2. The CDR3 consists of 14 residues. The germline CDR1 and CDR2 sequences are SGDLS and YYNGEE. Trimming at V came to 4 bases and at J to 6 bases, leaving 9 bases not matched to a gene. The CDR3 loop reads CASSPMDGTKTQYF. The DNA for the CDR3 is TGTGCCAGCAGCCCAATGGACGGGACTAAGACCCAGTACTTC.

The rearrangement uses TRBV28 and TRBJ2-5, with 7 bases lining up with TRBD1. From germline, CDR1 is MDHEN and CDR2 SYDVKM. This CDR3 contains 14 residues. The ends lost 3 bases at V and 4 bases at J; junction bases unmatched: 5. CDR3 nucleotide sequence: TGTGCCAGCAGTTTCGAGGGGGCGAGAGAGACCCAGTACTTC. Its translation: CASSFEGARETQYF.

The rearrangement links TRBV15 to TRBJ1-1; no firm D call. Germline assignment: CDR1 LNHNV and CDR2 YYDKDF (reference sequence). The CDR3 is 13 residues long. V was shortened by 10 bases and J by 1 base, with 13 bases between the two germline ends. The CDR3 coding sequence is TGTGCCATCGGCCAAGGCGGGAACACTGAAGCTTTCTTT. Encoded protein: CAIGQGGNTEAFF.

V usage is TRBV23-1 and J usage is TRBJ1-1; tentative D call: TRBD1 (6 bases). TRBV23-1 is labeled an ORF, and its function is uncertain. The CDR3 loop spans 15 amino acids. The V end lost 4 bases, the J end lost 3 bases, and 15 bases lay between the germline ends. CDR3: CASSRWKGQDTEAFF. DNA for the CDR3: TGCGCCAGCAGTCGTTGGAAGGGACAAGACACTGAAGCTTTCTTT.

This chain joins TRBV6-1 and TRBJ1-1; D is ambiguous. Trimming took off 6 bases at V and 0 bases at J, with 8 bases between the two ends. Germline V gene data show CDR1 as MNHNS and CDR2 as SASEGT. The CDR3 contains 13 residues. CDR3 amino acids: CASRQQLNTEAFF. For the CDR3, the DNA is TGTGCCAGCAGGCAACAGTTGAACACTGAAGCTTTCTTT.

The chain's CDR3 is CSVTAGWEQYF. CDR3 nucleotides: TGCAGCGTTACAGCCGGTTGGGAGCAGTACTTC. The V call is TRBV29-1, the J call TRBJ2-7; D uncertain. Deletions cut 5 bases from V and 7 bases from J, with 12 bases between. CDR3 size: 11 residues. The V gene's germline CDR1 is SQVTM and CDR2 ANQGSEA.